This is a list of T cell receptor beta chains from one sample in a study of T cell responses to AZD1222 COVID-19 vaccine. This table comes from immunoSEQ multiplex PCR, and its TCRdb copy is limited to in-frame clones, with some not included. The sample gives 110,000 or so clones, roughly 90% of which show up once; roughly 2.7% is in the top ten. The sequences come from peripheral blood, collected on day 0 of AZD1222 vaccination. Receptors originate from an adult in good health. Both conserved end residues are part of each CDR3. Each record gives: D gene, J gene, V gene, clone size, CDR3 DNA, CDR3 protein. A D gene is named only where the DNA matches it firmly. Size is omitted from some rows. Given values are once, few, many or a class for expanded clones.

.,TRBJ1-2,TRBV14,.,TGTGCCAGCAGCCAAGATAGCCTCTATGGCTACACCTTC,CASSQDSLYGYTF
.,TRBJ1-1,TRBV27,.,TGTGCCAGCAGGCACACGACAGTCCTGACGAACACTGAAGCTTTCTTT,CASRHTTVLTNTEAFF
.,TRBJ1-1,TRBV28,.,TGTGCCAGCAGTCTCCCTCGTGGGGGCTGGGGTGAAGCTTTCTTT,CASSLPRGGWGEAFF
.,TRBJ2-7,TRBV2,.,TGTGCCAGCAGTGGCTTCCCCAGGGGCGAGCAGTACTTC,CASSGFPRGEQYF
.,TRBJ2-7,TRBV7-2,once,TGTGCCAGCAGCTTAATTATAGAACAGTCCTACGAGCAGTACTTC,CASSLIIEQSYEQYF
.,TRBJ2-1,TRBV6-5,.,TGTGCCAGCAGTTACTCGCAGGGGGGCAATGAGCAGTTCTTC,CASSYSQGGNEQFF
TRBD2,TRBJ2-5,TRBV18,.,TGTGCCAGCTCACCATATCGGGAGGGACAAGAGACCCAGTACTTC,CASSPYREGQETQYF
TRBD1,TRBJ1-1,TRBV6-5,.,TGTGCCAGCAGTTACGAGCAGGGGGCGGGAACTGAAGCTTTCTTT,CASSYEQGAGTEAFF
TRBD1,TRBJ1-6,TRBV6-2/TRBV6-3,few,TGTGCCAGCAGCCCAACTCGACAGGGAAGCTCCTATAATTCACCCCTCCACTTT,CASSPTRQGSSYNSPLHF
TRBD2,TRBJ2-1,TRBV6-4,.,TGTGCCAGCAGTGAAGGCCCCCTGGTAGCGGGTCTGAATGAGCAGTTCTTC,CASSEGPLVAGLNEQFF
TRBD1,TRBJ2-5,TRBV28,.,TGTGCCAGCAGTTCGACAGGGCTTTTAGAGACCCAGTACTTC,CASSSTGLLETQYF